Shown below are 29 T cell receptor beta chains from a single sample sequenced in a study of blood T cell repertoires in COVID-19. The table came from immunoSEQ multiplex PCR; TCRdb's copy has only in-frame clones and leaves some out. Of about 270,000 clones listed, approximately 82% are singletons. Source material: peripheral blood. These receptors were collected from an elderly man with acute or convalescent COVID-19.

As DNA, the CDR3 is TGTGCCAGCAGCCAAGACCGGCGAGGACAGATCGGGCAGCATTACCCGTACTTC. Protein sequence: CASSQDRRGQIGQHYPYF. The chain has TRBV3-1 (or the pseudogene TRBV3-2) and TRBJ2-7, with D perhaps TRBD1 (6 bases). CDR1 and CDR2 from the germline V gene are LGHDT and YNNKEL (reference sequence). This CDR3 has 18 amino acids. V dropped 0 bases and J dropped 12 bases, with 30 bases sitting between them.

A few counts support this clone. The V call is TRBV27, the J call TRBJ2-3, with 10 bases fitting TRBD2. The CDR3 length is 15 residues. With V trimmed by 4 bases and J by 4 bases, 5 bases remained unmatched. Looked up from germline, CDR1 is MNHEY and CDR2 is SMNVEV (reference sequence). CDR3 protein: CASSSGLAFPDTQYF. CDR3 sequence (DNA): TGTGCCAGCAGTTCGGGACTAGCGTTCCCAGATACGCAGTATTTT.

This clone was recorded once. The V and J genes are TRBV19 and TRBJ1-2; 8 bases fit TRBD1. This CDR3 spans 14 amino acids. Germline assignment: CDR1 LNHDA and CDR2 SQIVND (reference sequence). V shed 7 bases, J shed 2 bases, and the junction held 6 bases outside the gene matches. This CDR3 reads CASTGQGVNYGYTF. In DNA, the CDR3 is TGTGCCAGTACCGGACAGGGAGTCAACTATGGCTACACCTTC.

The rearrangement joins TRBV28 to TRBJ2-7; 9 bases are a match to TRBD1. There are 15 residues in the CDR3. The germline CDR1 and CDR2 sequences are MDHEN and SYDVKM. J gave up 4 bases and V 2 bases, and 6 bases lay outside the gene matches. DNA of the CDR3: TGTGCCAGCAGTTTAGTGGTGGGACAGGGTTACGAGCAGTACTTC. As protein: CASSLVVGQGYEQYF.

CDR3 residues: CASSSTGLSSYEQYF. Written as DNA, the CDR3 is TGTGCCAGCAGCTCCACGGGACTGTCGTCCTACGAGCAGTACTTC. The rearrangement joins TRBV5-5 to TRBJ2-7; D possibly corresponds to TRBD2 (6 bases). The CDR3 totals 15 residues. Trimming left V 3 bases short and J 1 base short, with 14 bases between. From germline, CDR1 is SGHKS and CDR2 YYEKEE (reference sequence).

The chain carries TRBV27 and TRBJ2-7; TRBD1 matches at 9 bases. Trimming removed 1 base from V and 5 bases from J; junction bases left unmatched: 6. The germline gives CDR1 MNHEY, CDR2 SMNVEV (reference sequence). There are 15 residues in the CDR3. The CDR3 coding sequence is TGTGCCAGCAGTTTATGGGGGACAGGGAGACACGAGCAGTACTTC. It codes for CASSLWGTGRHEQYF.

The chain joins TRBV11-2 to TRBJ2-1, with D uncertain. Germline values: CDR1 SGHAT, CDR2 FQNNGV. The CDR3 loop spans 15 amino acids. The V end was cut by 0 bases, the J end by 3 bases, with 9 bases between. The DNA of the CDR3 is TGTGCCAGCAGCTTAGACTTGGGCTTCTACAATGAGCAGTTCTTC. Its translation is CASSLDLGFYNEQFF.

The rearrangement uses TRBV29-1 and TRBJ2-7; D might be TRBD1 (6 bases). This CDR3 comprises 12 residues. CDR1 and CDR2 (germline): SQVTM, ANQGSEA. Trimming stripped 4 bases from V and 3 bases from J, with 10 bases between. In DNA form, the CDR3 reads TGCAGCGTTGGAGGGGGTAGCTACGAGCAGTACTTC. Amino acids: CSVGGGSYEQYF.

The CDR3 DNA follows: TGTGCCAGCAGCTTATTACTCGGCACTGAAGCTTTCTTT. Encoded protein: CASSLLLGTEAFF. The chain has TRBV9 and TRBJ1-1; D gene ambiguous. The germline CDR1 and CDR2 sequences are SGDLS and YYNGEE. The CDR3 extends over 13 amino acids. Trimming removed 4 bases from V and 4 bases from J, with 11 bases in between.

The genes are TRBV7-9 and TRBJ1-4; perhaps TRBD1 as D (6 bases). Germline CDR1 SEHNR, CDR2 FQNEAQ (reference sequence). V lost 2 bases and J 8 bases, leaving 15 bases between the germline ends. The CDR3 is 15 residues long. CDR3 region: CASSLPTGRSEKLFF. The CDR3 coding sequence is TGTGCCAGCAGCTTACCGACAGGCCGGAGCGAAAAACTGTTTTTT.

This clone was found a few times. The J gene is TRBJ2-7, the V gene TRBV19; the D is unclear. The CDR3 consists of 14 residues. Trimming cost V 3 bases and J 5 bases, with 14 bases left between them. Germline V gene sequence: CDR1 LNHDA, CDR2 SQIVND (reference sequence). The CDR3 region has the DNA TGTGCCAGTAGTATTTCTGAACTCACGAACGAGCAGTACTTC. It yields the protein CASSISELTNEQYF.

This clone was found once. This chain links TRBV20-1 with TRBJ2-7; unclear D gene. The CDR3 covers 12 residues. V lost 3 bases and J 3 bases, leaving 9 bases between the germline ends. The germline CDR1 and CDR2 sequences are DFQATT and SNEGSKA (reference sequence). CDR3 protein: CSASGALYEQYF. In DNA, the CDR3 is TGCAGTGCTAGTGGAGCTCTCTACGAGCAGTACTTC.

The chain joins TRBV19 to TRBJ2-7; TRBD1 matches at 10 bases. Germline V gene lookup returns CDR1 LNHDA and CDR2 SQIVND (reference sequence). V was pared by 4 bases and J by 4 bases, with 7 bases of the junction left unmatched. The CDR3 runs 15 residues. The CDR3 loop reads CASSRPGQGFYEQYF. For the CDR3, the DNA is TGTGCCAGTAGTAGACCGGGACAGGGGTTTTACGAGCAGTACTTC. The entire variable domain, with the rest obtained from reference TRBV19 and TRBJ2-7, is as follows: DGGITQSPKYLFRKEGQNVTLSCEQNLNHDAMYWYRQDPGQGLRLIYYSQIVNDFQKGDIAEGYSVSREKKESFPLTVTSAQKNPTAFYLCASSRPGQGFYEQYFGPGTRLTVT.

The V gene is TRBV5-1, the J gene TRBJ1-6; 7 positions match TRBD1. Germline CDR1 and CDR2: SGHRS and YFSETQ. The CDR3 extends over 14 amino acids. V gave up 2 bases and J gave up 9 bases; unmatched junction bases: 5. Written as DNA, the CDR3 is TGCGCCAGCAGCTTCGGACAGGCGGGTTCACCCCTCCACTTT. This sequence encodes CASSFGQAGSPLHF.

V is TRBV5-1 and J is TRBJ2-3; 12 bases are a match to TRBD2. Germline V gene sequence: CDR1 SGHRS, CDR2 YFSETQ. This CDR3 has 17 residues. V was clipped by 0 bases and J by 2 bases; unmatched bases: 4. The CDR3 DNA follows: TGCGCCAGCAGCTTGGCACTAGCGGGGGGCTCCACAGATACGCAGTATTTT. Amino acids: CASSLALAGGSTDTQYF. Full variable domain (rest looked up from reference TRBV5-1 and TRBJ2-3): KAGVTQTPRYLIKTRGQQVTLSCSPISGHRSVSWYQQTPGQGLQFLFEYFSETQRNKGNFPGRFSGRQFSNSRSEMNVSTLELGDSALYLCASSLALAGGSTDTQYFGPGTRLTVL.

J is TRBJ1-1 and V is TRBV19, with D perhaps TRBD1 (6 bases). The CDR3 runs 14 residues. Germline CDR1 LNHDA, CDR2 SQIVND (reference sequence). The V end lost 5 bases, the J end lost 4 bases, and 14 bases lay between the germline ends. This CDR3 reads CASSVRGIVTEAFF. The CDR3 DNA follows: TGTGCCAGTAGTGTCAGGGGTATTGTCACTGAAGCTTTCTTT.

This chain joins TRBV5-1 and TRBJ2-1, with D perhaps matching TRBD2 (7 bases). With 0 bases removed from V and 4 bases from J, the gap between germline ends came to 11 bases. CDR1 and CDR2 from the germline V gene are SGHRS and YFSETQ. There are 15 residues in the CDR3. CDR3 bases: TGCGCCAGCAGCTTGGTTCGGGGGGCGTACAATGAGCAGTTCTTC. The encoded protein is CASSLVRGAYNEQFF.

CDR3: CASSPQGNYGYTF. The CDR3 nucleotides read TGTGCCAGCAGTCCTCAGGGGAACTATGGCTACACCTTC. The chain combines TRBV28 with TRBJ1-2; D possibly corresponds to TRBD1 (6 bases). The CDR3 is 13 residues long. Between the trimmed V and J ends, which lost 5 bases and 2 bases, there was a span of 9 bases. Germline V gene sequence: CDR1 MDHEN, CDR2 SYDVKM.

This clone was recorded a few times. The chain has TRBV5-1 and TRBJ2-4; TRBD1 might be the D (7 bases). The V and J ends lost 6 bases and 3 bases respectively, with 16 bases between them. Germline V CDR1 and CDR2: SGHRS, YFSETQ. CDR3 size: 15 residues. This chain's CDR3 is CASTQGGLGKNIQYF. In DNA, the CDR3 is TGCGCCAGCACCCAGGGGGGTTTGGGCAAAAACATTCAGTACTTC.

This clone was detected once. The DNA for the CDR3 is TGTGCCAGTAGTCTCGGACACCTGAACACTGAAGCTTTCTTT. Residues: CASSLGHLNTEAFF. The chain links TRBV19 to TRBJ1-1, with D perhaps matching TRBD1 (5 bases). This CDR3 is 14 amino acids long. V was pared by 5 bases and J by 0 bases, with 10 bases between. Germline V CDR1 and CDR2: LNHDA, SQIVND (reference sequence).

This chain links TRBV20-1 with TRBJ2-2; the D is unclear. Germline CDR1 DFQATT, CDR2 SNEGSKA (reference sequence). This CDR3 contains 11 residues. With 4 bases removed from V and 11 bases from J, the gap between germline ends came to 11 bases. The CDR3 bases are TGCAGTGCTAAGACTGGATCAGAGCTGTTTTTT. It encodes CSAKTGSELFF.

This clone was seen only a few times. The chain has TRBV19 and TRBJ2-1; 8 bases fit TRBD2. Losses at the gene ends were 1 base for V and 7 bases for J; bases not matched to a gene: 6. The CDR3 has 15 residues. CDR1 and CDR2 (germline): LNHDA, SQIVND (reference sequence). CDR3 sequence (DNA): TGTGCCAGTAGTATAGTTGCGGGGGGTGGGAATGAGCAGTTCTTC. This translates into CASSIVAGGGNEQFF.

V is TRBV13 and J is TRBJ1-1; tentatively, D is TRBD1 (6 bases). Between the trimmed V and J ends, which lost 0 bases and 0 bases, there was a span of 14 bases. The V gene's germline CDR1 is PRHDT and CDR2 FYEKMQ (reference sequence). CDR3 length: 17 residues. CDR3 DNA sequence: TGTGCCAGCAGCTTAGGGGACAAGACAGGAGTGAACACTGAAGCTTTCTTT. It encodes CASSLGDKTGVNTEAFF.

The V and J genes are TRBV28 and TRBJ2-7, with TRBD2 identical over 15 bases. Germline trimming cut 3 bases from V and 7 bases from J; bases unmatched to any gene: 4. CDR1 is MDHEN and CDR2 is SYDVKM in the germline V gene. CDR3 length: 15 residues. The CDR3 reads CASSFFGLAGGEQYF. In nucleotides, the CDR3 is TGTGCCAGCAGTTTTTTTGGACTAGCGGGAGGGGAGCAGTACTTC.

The chain has TRBV2 and TRBJ1-1; D might be TRBD1 (6 bases). The CDR3 sequence is 15 residues long. The germline gives CDR1 SNHLY, CDR2 FYNNEI. Trimming stripped 6 bases from V and 1 base from J, with 15 bases between. CDR3 region: CASRGLRGWNTEAFF. CDR3 DNA: TGTGCCAGCAGGGGGTTGAGGGGGTGGAACACTGAAGCTTTCTTT.

The V gene is TRBV19, the J gene TRBJ1-3, with 8 bases lining up with TRBD1. Germline CDR1 LNHDA, CDR2 SQIVND (reference sequence). The CDR3 is 16 residues long. The V segment lost 5 bases and the J segment 1 base; nucleotides outside the gene matches: 7. The CDR3 loop is CASSETGEFSGNTIYF. In nucleotides, the CDR3 is TGTGCCAGTAGTGAGACAGGGGAGTTTTCTGGAAACACCATATATTTT.

This sequence joins TRBV7-2 and TRBJ2-5, with 9 nucleotides matching TRBD2. The V gene's germline CDR1 is SGHTA and CDR2 FQGNSA. The trim removed 5 bases at V and 5 bases at J, leaving 3 bases unmatched. CDR3 length: 13 amino acids. CDR3 in DNA: TGTGCCAGCAGCCGCGGGAGGGCCGAGACCCAGTACTTC. It encodes CASSRGRAETQYF.

The gene calls are TRBV4-1 and TRBJ1-5, with D perhaps TRBD1 (5 bases). The germline V gene encodes CDR1 MGHRA and CDR2 YSYEKL. V lost 6 bases and J lost 4, with 16 bases in between. The CDR3 sequence is 15 residues long. CDR3 region: CASSSGAGPNQPQHF. The CDR3, as DNA: TGCGCCAGCAGTTCCGGCGCAGGGCCAAATCAGCCCCAGCATTTT.

The chain links TRBV6-6 to TRBJ2-7; a weak D match, TRBD1 (5 bases). Germline-derived CDR1 and CDR2 are MNHNY and SVGAGI (reference sequence). The CDR3 is 14 residues long. Trimming pared 2 bases from V and 5 bases from J, leaving 13 bases between. CDR3 amino acids: CASSYVQGVDEQYF. In DNA form, the CDR3 reads TGTGCCAGCAGTTACGTCCAGGGTGTGGACGAGCAGTACTTC.